The next 20 T cell receptor beta chains were all read from a single sample in a study of identical twins (dated by TCRdb to 2016 to 2018). Libraries were constructed by 5' RACE. Sequencing used an Illumina HiSeq 2000. The public reads were reprocessed in TCRdb via fastp at Q25 and MiXCR, keeping in-frame beta chains. Every entry covers one CDR3 protein and lists the most common genes and DNA from its rows. Across this sample there are 450,000 to 650,000 distinct CDR3 sequences, with 9.6% seen only once. The top ten hold 2.5% to 3.5% of the sample. These same records also appear under a second study, on yellow fever vaccine responses in identical twins.

Material for sequencing was PBMCs. Receptors originate from a woman younger than 30 in good health.

The chain couples TRBV10-3 to TRBJ2-3; 13 nucleotides agree with TRBD2. V shed 10 bases and J 6 bases; nucleotides not matched to a gene: 13. CDR3 length equals 16 residues. Germline values: CDR1 ENHRY, CDR2 SYGVKD. DNA for the CDR3: TGTGCCACGCTCCCCGGACTAGCGGGAGCGGGGGATACGCAGTATTTT. It translates to CATLPGLAGAGDTQYF.

The chain carries TRBV5-1 and TRBJ2-3; 11 nucleotides match TRBD1. The germline V gene encodes CDR1 SGHRS and CDR2 YFSETQ. The CDR3 has 17 amino acids. Losses at the gene ends were 4 bases for V and 4 bases for J; bases not matched to a gene: 11. This chain's CDR3 is CASSGGWDRGSPDTQYF. In DNA, the CDR3 is TGCGCCAGCAGCGGAGGATGGGACAGGGGGTCCCCAGATACGCAGTATTTT.

This clonotype has at least ten counts. V is TRBV7-2 and J is TRBJ2-3, with 7 nucleotides matching TRBD1. Unmatched junction bases numbered 6, after V lost 7 bases and J lost 2 bases. This CDR3 spans 14 amino acids. The germline gives CDR1 SGHTA, CDR2 FQGNSA. CDR3 protein: CASIRDSITDTQYF. The CDR3 bases are TGTGCCAGCATCCGGGACAGTATCACAGATACGCAGTATTTT.

The chain is built from TRBV5-6 and TRBJ2-7; D unclear. V was pared by 2 bases and J by 1 base, with 10 bases between. The CDR3 spans 14 residues. Germline loops: CDR1 SGHDT, CDR2 YYEEEE. CDR3 sequence: CASSLRAPSYEQYF. CDR3 bases: TGTGCCAGCAGCTTAAGGGCCCCTTCCTACGAGCAGTACTTC.

In its sample, this clonotype was seen many times. V and J are TRBV29-1 and TRBJ2-2, with TRBD2 identical over 9 bases. CDR3 size: 16 residues. V lost 7 bases and J lost 0; bases outside the gene matches: 9. CDR1 SQVTM and CDR2 ANQGSEA come from the germline V gene. CDR3 residues: CSAFGSGRPNTGELFF. DNA for the CDR3: TGCAGCGCCTTCGGGAGCGGGAGGCCGAACACCGGGGAGCTGTTTTTT.

This clonotype appeared many times. The rearrangement uses TRBV12-3 or TRBV12-4 and TRBJ2-5; TRBD1 aligns across 7 bases. The CDR3 length is 14 residues. After removal of 6 bases from V and 4 bases from J, the junction contained 8 bases not matched to a gene. In nucleotides, the CDR3 is TGTGCCAGCAGCGTACAGGGGTTGGGAGAGACCCAGTACTTC. It is translated as CASSVQGLGETQYF.

This clonotype was seen a handful of times. This sequence joins TRBV7-2 and TRBJ2-5, with D unclear. The CDR3 is made up of 13 amino acids. The V end lost 5 bases, the J end lost 0 bases, and 7 bases lay between the germline ends. CDR1 and CDR2 from the germline V gene are SGHTA and FQGNSA. CDR3 sequence: CASSKGYQETQYF. The CDR3 DNA reads TGTGCCAGCAGCAAGGGCTACCAAGAGACCCAGTACTTC.

This clonotype was seen ten or more times. The junction departs from the called germline gene at one end, perhaps through a read error. The rearrangement joins TRBV5-1 to TRBJ2-3, with D unresolved. The CDR3 covers 13 residues. CDR1 is SGHRS, CDR2 YFSETQ, per germline. CDR3 nucleotides: TGCGCCAGCAGGTTGGATAGCACAGATACGCAGTATTTT. This encodes CASRLDSTDTQYF.

In DNA, the CDR3 is TGTGCCAGCAGCCTCAAAGGGGGAGACACCGGGGAGCTGTTTTTT. It is translated as CASSLKGGDTGELFF. The V and J genes are TRBV4-2 and TRBJ2-2; D possibly corresponds to TRBD1 (6 bases). Germline V gene data show CDR1 as LGHNA and CDR2 as YNFKEQ. The CDR3 runs 15 residues. Trimming stripped 4 bases from V and 3 bases from J, with 12 bases between.

This clonotype has only a few counts. This chain links TRBV9 with TRBJ1-1, with no clear D. The CDR3 totals 16 residues. Trimming cost V 3 bases and J 4 bases, with 19 bases left between them. Germline V gives CDR1 SGDLS, CDR2 YYNGEE. The CDR3 DNA reads TGTGCCAGCAGCGGGTCGTCGTCGGGATGGGGCACTGAAGCTTTCTTT. This sequence encodes CASSGSSSGWGTEAFF.

The rearrangement links TRBV29-1 to TRBJ1-1; the D is unclear. The V gene lost 5 bases and the J gene lost 9 bases, with 16 bases spanning the gap. Germline assignment: CDR1 SQVTM and CDR2 ANQGSEA. This CDR3 is built from 12 residues. CDR3 sequence reads: CSVHLLLNQAFF. Written as DNA, the CDR3 is TGCAGCGTTCATCTGCTACTCAATCAAGCTTTCTTT.

Only a few counts were recorded for this clonotype. J is TRBJ2-3 and V is TRBV5-1, with 9 bases fitting TRBD2. Trimming took 0 bases from V and 6 from J; bases not matched to a gene: 5. Germline lookup yields CDR1 SGHRS and CDR2 YFSETQ. CDR3 length: 15 residues. CDR3: CASSLGGGRADTQYF. The CDR3, as DNA: TGCGCCAGCAGCTTGGGGGGCGGGAGGGCCGATACGCAGTATTTT.

This sequence joins TRBV4-2 and TRBJ2-7, with 11 bases matching TRBD1. After removal of 3 bases from V and 4 bases from J, the junction contained 5 bases not matched to a gene. Germline values: CDR1 LGHNA, CDR2 YNFKEQ. The CDR3 sequence is 15 residues long. The chain's CDR3 is CASSHGTGGEYEQYF. The CDR3 DNA follows: TGTGCCAGCAGCCATGGGACAGGGGGGGAATACGAGCAGTACTTC.

The V gene is TRBV6-2 or TRBV6-3, the J gene TRBJ2-7, with TRBD1 identical over 7 bases. Germline assignment: CDR1 MNHEY and CDR2 SVGEGT. The CDR3 loop spans 13 amino acids. Unmatched junction bases numbered 7, after V lost 10 bases and J lost 1 base. CDR3 nucleotide sequence: TGTGCCACCCTATTGGACAGGTCCTACGAGCAGTACTTC. Translation gives CATLLDRSYEQYF.

In its sample, this clonotype was seen many times. The rearrangement links TRBV12-3 or TRBV12-4 to TRBJ2-3; D remains ambiguous. V shed 6 bases and J shed 2 bases, with 6 bases lying between them. The CDR3 is 12 residues long. The CDR3 protein is CASRGYTDTQYF. Written as DNA, the CDR3 is TGTGCCAGCAGGGGATACACAGATACGCAGTATTTT.

This clonotype came up many times. The V call is TRBV7-2, the J call TRBJ1-2; no firm D call. From germline, CDR1 is SGHTA and CDR2 FQGNSA. CDR3 length: 16 residues. V dropped 1 base and J dropped 8 bases, with 20 bases sitting between them. The CDR3: CASSLGGSGWMQGYTF. CDR3 DNA sequence: TGTGCCAGCAGCTTAGGTGGTTCGGGTTGGATGCAGGGCTACACCTTC.

The rearrangement links TRBV9 to TRBJ1-1; D not resolved. V lost 3 bases to trimming and J lost 0 bases, with 9 bases between them. CDR3 size: 14 residues. CDR1 is SGDLS and CDR2 is YYNGEE in the germline V gene. This chain's CDR3 is CASSAQTMNTEAFF. In DNA, the CDR3 is TGTGCCAGCAGCGCACAGACAATGAACACTGAAGCTTTCTTT. The variable domain in full, with the rest retrieved from reference TRBV9 and TRBJ1-1, is DSGVTQTPKHLITATGQRVTLRCSPRSGDLSVYWYQQSLDQGLQFLIQYYNGEERAKGNILERFSAQQFPDLHSELNLSSLELGDSALYFCASSAQTMNTEAFFGQGTRLTVV.

The chain links TRBV27 to TRBJ2-7; perhaps TRBD2 as D (6 bases). V lost 3 bases and J lost 2, with 14 bases in between. Germline loops: CDR1 MNHEY, CDR2 SMNVEV (reference sequence). The CDR3 totals 15 residues. CDR3 DNA sequence: TGTGCCAGCAGTTTTTGGGTCGGGACTCCCTACGAGCAGTACTTC. As protein: CASSFWVGTPYEQYF.

V is TRBV12-3 or TRBV12-4 and J is TRBJ2-2, with TRBD1 matching over 10 bases. The CDR3 covers 17 residues. Germline trimming cut 10 bases from V and 8 bases from J; bases unmatched to any gene: 19. Here the CDR3 DNA reads TGTGCCATCAGCGGTCTTGCCGGGACAGGGGCGAGGGGGGAGCTGTTTTTT. Translation gives CAISGLAGTGARGELFF.

The chain combines TRBV29-1 with TRBJ2-7; 7 nucleotides align to TRBD1. The CDR3 runs to 13 residues. Germline V gives CDR1 SQVTM, CDR2 ANQGSEA. J lost 7 bases, V lost 3 bases, and 9 bases had no gene match. The CDR3 nucleotides read TGCAGCGTTGACGTAGAGGGGGCAAGGGAGCAGTACTTC. Its translation: CSVDVEGAREQYF.